The 2 T cell receptor beta chains listed next were all sequenced from one sample in a study of T-cell reconstitution after alpha-beta-depleted transplantation in children. TCRbeta library construction was performed incorporating unique molecular identifiers. TCRdb re-called the PCR reads through MiXCR, storing one row per CDR3 protein. The sample yields 450,000 to 700,000 distinct CDR3 sequences, 25% to 30% seen once. Source: PBMCs, taken before TCRalphabeta/CD19-depleted stem cell transplant. Receptors were obtained from a boy under two years old with Wiskott-Aldrich syndrome, due to receive a stem cell transplant.

This clonotype has just one count. The chain has TRBV2 and TRBJ2-5, with 7 bases identical to TRBD2. J was trimmed by 1 base and V by 4 bases; bases with no gene match: 6. CDR3 length: 15 amino acids. The germline gives CDR1 SNHLY, CDR2 FYNNEI. This CDR3 is CASSGLAVSQETQYF. CDR3 nucleotide sequence: TGTGCCAGCAGTGGGCTAGCGGTGAGCCAAGAGACCCAGTACTTC.

CDR3 amino acids: CSVGGRSSYEQYF. The CDR3 DNA reads TGCAGCGTTGGAGGCAGGAGCTCCTACGAGCAGTACTTC. The V call is TRBV29-1, the J call TRBJ2-7, with no clear D. Trimming took 4 bases from V and 0 from J, leaving 10 bases between them. The CDR3 spans 13 residues. The germline CDR1 and CDR2 sequences are SQVTM and ANQGSEA.